The entry that follows covers one TCR beta chain sequence. The sample holds one count of this clone. Which antigen it targets is not known. Per-base quality was not reported, and no clone a single base away is much larger than it. This entry comes from a study of T cell responses to AZD1222 COVID-19 vaccine (dated by TCRdb to the early 2020s). Broadly, across the study: A total of 230 to 250 trial participants underwent TCR sequencing, of whom nearly 210 had received two doses of AZD1222 and 26 had received two doses of the MenACWY control vaccine. Trial participants were enrolled by age into 18-55, 56-69 and 70-plus year subgroups, with approximately 160, 26 and 62 TCR-sequenced participants respectively.

The CDR3 regions of human TCRbeta chains were subjected to immunosequencing. On the authors' methods: TCRs in the repertoires were compared against a reference library of SARS-CoV-2-specific TCRs that had been generated with the MIRA antigen-specificity platform. Breadth meant the fraction of unique TCRs that were SARS-CoV-2-associated, whereas depth meant the fraction of total T cells that were SARS-CoV-2-associated. Using the MIRA data, each spike-specific TCR was assigned both to the spike region to which the TCR was reactive and to a CD4 or CD8 class. Log10-transformed breadth and depth values were compared by one-way ANOVA with Sidak's multiple comparisons tests. Sourced from immuneACCESS, this table was stored by TCRdb with only in-frame sequences that have V and J called. A share of the clones is absent; for the studies checked, an unresolved V gene accounts for under half, and the remainder has no known explanation. V and J calls and clone size are as listed in that table; D and trimming were resolved from the DNA. Recorded for this sample are 89,000 or so clones; 86% of them occurred a single time. More than 5% of the sample is taken by the ten largest.

Sequences MNHEY (CDR1) and SMNVEV (CDR2) are obtained from the germline V gene (reference sequence). The CDR3 spans 16 residues, from the cysteine through the phenylalanine. This entry keeps only the CDR3 DNA: 48 bases, framed from base 1. Compared with germline, V lacks 0 bases and J lacks 10 bases; bases without a gene match: 6. Results and caveats for the whole study, not just this receptor: Only five to seven AZD1222 recipients were SARS-CoV-2 seropositive at baseline, limiting conclusions about previously exposed vaccinees. Participants were mostly white British, with more females than males. The authors suggested clonal diversity may have been underestimated. After two AZD1222 doses, both the breadth and the depth of spike-specific TCRs were significantly higher than at day 0 and than in MenACWY recipients. In the small 56-69-year group, the increase in depth fell short of significance, most likely because of low power. Nearly half of unique spike-specific TCRs reportedly recognized epitopes outside regions mutated in the B.1.351 and B.1.1.7 variants. CD4 TCRs associated with the vaccine covered the entire spike protein, and the dominant responses were in regions 160-218 and 743-854. Because no day 14 peak-response samples were available, repertoires were characterized only after the peak T cell response.

Explained via the paper, the time point label denotes: about 28 days (+/-7) after the second vaccine dose. AZD1222 recipients given second doses at about 4 weeks or at about 12 weeks were pooled, since spike-specific TCR depth and breadth were not found to differ between the two schedules. Vaccinee samples came from UK trials COV001 and COV002, including a single-blind randomized controlled phase 2/3 trial of AZD1222 (ChAdOx1 nCoV-19) in healthy adults. For TCRbeta chain sequencing, PBMC samples from trial participants were taken at day 0 and at day 28 after the second dose. The sequence joins TRBV27 to TRBJ2-3; 14 central bases correspond to TRBD2. This sample comprised peripheral blood, obtained 28 days after the second AZD1222 dose. The origin of this receptor is an adult who received the AZD1222 COVID-19 vaccine. The encoded CDR3 is CASSLSTSGGGLPQYF. At the DNA level, the sequence is TGTGCCAGCAGTTTATCGACTAGCGGGGGGGGCCTCCCGCAGTATTTT.